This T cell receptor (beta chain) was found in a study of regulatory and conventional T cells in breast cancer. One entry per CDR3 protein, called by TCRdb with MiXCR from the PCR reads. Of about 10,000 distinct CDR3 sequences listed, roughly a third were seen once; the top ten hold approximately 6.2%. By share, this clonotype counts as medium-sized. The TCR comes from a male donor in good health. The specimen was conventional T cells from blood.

CDR3 region: CSASSERVNSPLHF. The CDR3 DNA is TGCAGTGCTAGCTCCGAACGGGTGAATTCACCCCTCCACTTT. The chain has TRBV20-1 and TRBJ1-6, with D uncertain. In germline, CDR1 is DFQATT, CDR2 SNEGSKA (reference sequence). Trimming took 3 bases from V and 7 from J, leaving 13 bases between them. The CDR3 runs 14 residues.